This T cell receptor (beta chain) was found in a study of coeliac disease. Whole-study context: Coeliac patients had newly diagnosed active disease, refractory type I disease, or gluten-free diet control.

Notes on the study in general: Only 1 of 6 controls, but about 45% of the 18 coeliac samples, showed published gliadin-specific TRB sequences.

Sequencing was performed with immunoSEQ multiplex PCR; in TCRdb, only in-frame clones are kept and a portion is missing. The profile covers over a thousand clones, with roughly 89% appearing a single time and about 2.6% taken by the ten largest. As to this clone: The antigen is unknown.

Germline-derived CDR1 and CDR2 are MNHNY and SVGAGI (reference sequence). The CDR3 has 14 amino acids. V was pared by 7 bases and J by 0 bases, with 10 bases between. Sequences were obtained from lymphocytes from the gut lamina propria. This receptor was taken from a woman younger than 35 with active celiac disease. V gene TRBV6-6 combines with J gene TRBJ1-3; D is undetermined. The CDR3 region has the DNA TGTGCCAGCACGTGGGCGAGCTCTGGAAACACCATATATTTT. Protein product: CASTWASSGNTIYF.